Listed here are 21 T cell receptor beta chains from one sample, sequenced in a study of T cell changes during pregnancy in multiple sclerosis. The protocol was immunoSEQ multiplex PCR, while the TCRdb copy is restricted to in-frame clones and leaves out a portion. Of about 70,000 clones in the sample, around 94% were seen once. The sample consisted of CD8+ T cells from peripheral blood mononuclear cells, taken in the third trimester of pregnancy. These receptors were obtained from a female donor in good health, enrolled as a control in a pregnancy study.

J is TRBJ1-1 and V is TRBV7-9; 10 bases are shared with TRBD1. After removal of 5 bases from V and 1 base from J, the junction contained 4 bases not matched to a gene. This CDR3 is 15 amino acids long. Germline CDR1 SEHNR, CDR2 FQNEAQ (reference sequence). CDR3 sequence: CASSLRQGANTEAFF. In nucleotides, the CDR3 is TGTGCCAGCAGCCTAAGACAGGGGGCGAACACTGAAGCTTTCTTT.

The V and J genes are TRBV30 and TRBJ1-2; possible D gene TRBD1, 6 bases. This CDR3 spans 12 amino acids. V was shortened by 3 bases and J by 6 bases, with 11 bases between the two germline ends. CDR1 and CDR2 (germline): GTSNPN, SVGIG (reference sequence). CDR3 coding DNA: TGTGCCTGGAGATACCAGGGGAATGGCTACACCTTC. It specifies CAWRYQGNGYTF.

CDR3 in DNA: TGCGCCAGCAGCCCGAGGGGGTATAGCAATCAGCCCCAGCATTTT. It encodes CASSPRGYSNQPQHF. V and J are TRBV10-2 and TRBJ1-5, with TRBD1 as a possible D gene (6 bases). CDR1 and CDR2 from the germline V gene are WSHSY and SAAADI. The CDR3 totals 15 residues. The ends were cut back, 6 bases at V and 0 bases at J, with 12 bases in the middle.

J is TRBJ2-3 and V is TRBV27; D gene unclear. V was cut by 6 bases and J by 4 bases, with 14 bases left in between. The CDR3 runs 14 residues. The germline V gene has CDR1 MNHEY and CDR2 SMNVEV (reference sequence). The CDR3 sequence is CASSLLPRADTQYF. In nucleotides, the CDR3 is TGTGCCAGCAGCCTTCTACCGCGCGCAGATACGCAGTATTTT.

The V call is TRBV27, the J call TRBJ2-6; possible D gene TRBD2, 6 bases. The CDR3 length is 15 residues. The ends were cut back, 5 bases at V and 2 bases at J, with 10 bases in the middle. From germline, CDR1 is MNHEY and CDR2 SMNVEV (reference sequence). The CDR3, as DNA: TGTGCCAGCAGTCTCCGGGGGACTGGGGCCAACGTCCTGACTTTC. Translating gives CASSLRGTGANVLTF.

To note about this clone: A read error may produce the germline difference seen at one junction end. V and J are TRBV30 and TRBJ2-7; D might be TRBD2 (5 bases). CDR3 length: 12 amino acids. Germline V CDR1 and CDR2: GTSNPN, SVGIG (reference sequence). The CDR3 DNA follows: TGTGCCTGGAGTGTCCCAGTGGGTACCGTAGCGTTC. Translation: CAWSVPVGTVAF.

This clone was seen more than once but under ten times. The chain combines TRBV19 with TRBJ1-2; 7 bases fit TRBD1. The germline gives CDR1 LNHDA, CDR2 SQIVND (reference sequence). Germline trimming cut 9 bases from V and 2 bases from J; bases unmatched to any gene: 3. CDR3 length: 12 residues. CDR3 amino acids: CASGTANYGYTF. CDR3 nucleotides: TGTGCCAGCGGGACAGCGAACTATGGCTACACCTTC.

The J gene is TRBJ1-1, the V gene TRBV13; 7 nucleotides align to TRBD1. The CDR3 is 15 residues long. Germline V gives CDR1 PRHDT, CDR2 FYEKMQ (reference sequence). The trim removed 5 bases at V and 3 bases at J, leaving 9 bases unmatched. The CDR3 region has the DNA TGTGCCAGCAGCCGGACCGGGCAGGGGGACACTGAAGCTTTCTTT. Protein product: CASSRTGQGDTEAFF.

The chain combines TRBV29-1 with TRBJ2-7; possibly TRBD2 for D (6 bases). The CDR3 totals 13 residues. Germline V lookup: CDR1 SQVTM, CDR2 ANQGSEA. Deletions cut 3 bases from V and 2 bases from J, with 11 bases between. The DNA of the CDR3 is TGCAGCGTTGAGACGGGGGAGCCCTACGAGCAGTACTTC. Amino acid sequence: CSVETGEPYEQYF.

The rearrangement uses TRBV10-3 and TRBJ2-1, with 8 bases aligning to TRBD1. After removal of 6 bases from V and 10 bases from J, the junction contained 8 bases not matched to a gene. Germline values: CDR1 ENHRY, CDR2 SYGVKD. This CDR3 comprises 13 residues. CDR3 bases: TGTGCCATCAGGGACAGGGAAATCATCGAGCAGTTCTTC. This encodes CAIRDREIIEQFF.

This rearrangement joins TRBV5-1 to TRBJ2-7, with D maybe TRBD1 (5 bases). Per the germline V gene, CDR1 is SGHRS and CDR2 is YFSETQ. V lost 1 base, J lost 1 base, and 6 bases lay in between. This CDR3 has 13 amino acids. CDR3: CASSLTGSYEQYF. As DNA, the CDR3 is TGCGCCAGCAGCTTGACAGGTTCCTACGAGCAGTACTTC.

The rearrangement links TRBV19 to TRBJ1-5; TRBD1 might be the D (5 bases). V lost 10 bases and J 2 bases, leaving 15 bases between the germline ends. This CDR3 has 14 amino acids. CDR1 and CDR2 from the germline V gene are LNHDA and SQIVND (reference sequence). The CDR3 coding sequence is TGTGCCACCAAGGAGGGGAGGGGCAATCAGCCCCAGCATTTT. Its translation: CATKEGRGNQPQHF.

The chain carries TRBV19 and TRBJ2-2, with TRBD2 matching over 7 bases. V was pared by 0 bases and J by 5 bases, with 12 bases of the junction left unmatched. Germline V CDR1 and CDR2: LNHDA, SQIVND (reference sequence). The CDR3 has 18 amino acids. CDR3 DNA sequence: TGTGCCAGTAGTATAGAGGGTCGTTGGAGCGGGGCAACCGGGGAGCTGTTTTTT. This translates into CASSIEGRWSGATGELFF.

CDR3 sequence reads: CASSQGTSGEEAFF. The CDR3 DNA reads TGCGCCAGCAGCCAAGGGACAAGTGGGGAAGAAGCTTTCTTT. The genes are TRBV4-3 and TRBJ1-1; tentative D call: TRBD1 (5 bases). Trimming removed 1 base at V and 8 bases at J, with 14 bases between. CDR1 and CDR2 (germline): LGHNA, YSLEER. The CDR3 extends over 14 amino acids.

The chain recombines TRBV27 with TRBJ2-1; TRBD2 might be the D (5 bases). The V end was cut by 3 bases, the J end by 7 bases, with 13 bases between. Germline V gene lookup returns CDR1 MNHEY and CDR2 SMNVEV (reference sequence). The CDR3 loop spans 14 amino acids. In DNA form, the CDR3 reads TGTGCCAGCAGTTTGGCCGGAGGAGAGAATGAGCAGTTCTTC. Residues: CASSLAGGENEQFF.

This CDR3 reads CASSLLGPYSTGAGNTIYF. In DNA, the CDR3 is TGTGCCAGCAGCTTATTAGGGCCCTACTCGACAGGGGCTGGAAACACCATATATTTT. This chain connects TRBV7-2 to TRBJ1-3; 8 bases map to TRBD1. CDR1 and CDR2 from the germline V gene are SGHTA and FQGNSA. With 2 bases clipped from V and 2 bases from J, the junction kept 14 bases outside the gene matches. The length of the CDR3 is 19 residues.

This clone was detected once. The chain uses TRBV6-5 and TRBJ1-2, with D possibly matching TRBD1 (6 bases). V lost 5 bases to trimming and J lost 6 bases, with 16 bases between them. Germline V gene data show CDR1 as MNHEY and CDR2 as SVGAGI. The CDR3 runs 14 residues. This CDR3 reads CASSTHQGRDGYTF. The DNA for the CDR3 is TGTGCCAGCAGTACACACCAGGGGAGGGATGGCTACACCTTC.

J is TRBJ2-1 and V is TRBV30; D unresolved. Trimming took off 4 bases at V and 8 bases at J, with 9 bases between the two ends. CDR1 and CDR2 (germline): GTSNPN, SVGIG (reference sequence). This CDR3 spans 11 amino acids. DNA for the CDR3: TGTGCCTGGACATCTGTAGATGAGCAGTTCTTC. It yields the protein CAWTSVDEQFF.

The V gene is TRBV7-8, the J gene TRBJ1-2, with TRBD1 identical over 8 bases. CDR3 length: 15 residues. CDR1 is SGHVS, CDR2 FQNEAQ, per germline. J gave up 0 bases and V 5 bases, and 5 bases lay outside the gene matches. The CDR3 here is CASSRGTGPNYGYTF. The DNA for the CDR3 is TGTGCCAGCAGCCGAGGGACAGGACCTAACTATGGCTACACCTTC. The full variable domain, its missing parts supplied by reference TRBV7-8 and TRBJ1-2, is GAGVSQSPRYKVAKRGQDVALRCDPISGHVSLFWYQQALGQGPEFLTYFQNEAQLDKSGLPSDRFFAERPEGSVSTLKIQRTQQEDSAVYLCASSRGTGPNYGYTFGSGTRLTVV.

The chain uses TRBV27 and TRBJ1-1; D might be TRBD1 (6 bases). Between the trimmed V and J ends, which lost 3 bases and 5 bases, there was a span of 10 bases. Germline CDR1 is MNHEY and CDR2 is SMNVEV (reference sequence). The CDR3 consists of 13 residues. The CDR3 DNA reads as TGTGCCAGCAGTTTCGGGGGGCGAACTGAAGCTTTCTTT. Translated: CASSFGGRTEAFF.

The V gene is TRBV29-1, the J gene TRBJ1-6; a possible D gene is TRBD1 (5 bases). Looked up from germline, CDR1 is SQVTM and CDR2 is ANQGSEA. V was shortened by 0 bases and J by 1 base, with 13 bases between the two germline ends. The CDR3 has 17 residues. CDR3 loop: CSVEDARQCSYNSPLHF. The CDR3 DNA reads TGCAGCGTTGAAGATGCGAGACAGTGTTCCTATAATTCACCCCTCCACTTT.